This T cell receptor beta chain was obtained from a study of response to subunit inactivated influenza vaccine. TCRdb processed the RT-PCR reads anew with MiXCR; each CDR3 protein has one entry. The data contain around 760,000 distinct CDR3 sequences, approximately 14% of them singletons. The CDR3 is 14 residues long. The germline CDR1 and CDR2 sequences are MNHNS and SASEGT. V trimming: 6 bases; J trimming: 3 bases; junction bases outside the gene matches: 7. Study-level findings and limits: There was a suggestion from the authors that each seasonal influenza vaccination recruits few new T cells.

This clonotype has a handful of counts. No antigen is known for it. The TCR sequence derives from a man aged 50 to 59 who received an inactivated influenza vaccine. This sequence joins TRBV6-1 and TRBJ2-7; the match to TRBD2 covers 8 bases. The starting material was PBMCs from blood, obtained roughly 15 days before vaccination. In DNA, the CDR3 is TGTGCCAGCAGCCGGGGCGGGGGGCACTACGAGCAGTACTTC. It codes for CASSRGGGHYEQYF.